The subject of this entry is one T cell receptor (beta chain). The antigen it binds to is not known. Per-nucleotide qualities are absent, and no much larger clonotype sits a single base away. TCRbeta CDR3 regions were amplified from genomic DNA by means of the immunoSEQ Assay, a bias-controlled multiplex PCR. For the original study's pipeline: The number of nucleated cells in each sample was estimated by amplification of reference gene primers within the assay. To quantify the absolute abundance of each unique TCRbeta CDR3 rearrangement, sequence reads were collapsed and filtered. For each sample, productive Simpson clonality was calculated as the square root of Simpson's diversity index over productive rearrangements. TCRdb provides this immuneACCESS table in a form limited to in-frame rearrangements. Some clones are lacking; in checked studies, under half of them reflect an unresolved V gene, and why the rest are absent is not known. That table gives V, J and clone size, and the DNA gave D and trimming. The table for this sample lists around 72,000 clones; roughly 80% of them were counted only once. Of the sample, 1.5% to 2% falls within the top ten clones.

This sample is part of a study of blood T cell repertoires in COVID-19 (TCRdb year 2020). A note on the overall study: The collaborator samples originated in the United States, Italy and Spain and spanned the acute and convalescent phases of COVID-19. The material from the prospective study consisted of cDNA or gDNA derived from T cells, B-cell-depleted T cells, or PBMCs. Subjects who had been exposed to COVID-19, were actively infected with it, or had recovered from it provided the deeply sampled blood TCRbeta repertoires that made up the dataset. A freely available public database, intended as a resource for researchers studying the immune response to SARS-CoV-2, is where the repertoires were released. The samples were drawn from the first 160 participants of the ongoing ImmuneRACE study and from under 1,500 subjects provided by 6 global collaborators. Sample metadata almost always included a de-identified subject ID, COVID-19 status, age in years and sex. HLA class I and class II types, where available, came from metadata supplied by the sample provider rather than from assay-based typing. What the study reported, not specific to this receptor: The quantity of clinical and demographic metadata differed by source and by participant and was supplied without curation.

Each collaborating institution followed its own protocols to collect whole blood in K2EDTA tubes. For TCRbeta analysis, collaborator samples were shipped as frozen whole blood, as isolated PBMCs, or as DNA extracted from either sample type. The receptor comes from a woman aged 60 to 75 with acute or convalescent COVID-19. Sequencing input: peripheral blood.

The base sequence is TGTGCCAGCAGCTTAAGTGGGGCGGATGAAAAACTGTTTTTT. It specifies CASSLSGADEKLFF. The sequence is built from TRBV5-6 and TRBJ1-4; TRBD1 is perhaps the D gene, given 5 matching bases. CDR1 SGHDT and CDR2 YYEEEE are derived from the germline V gene. The CDR3 contains 14 residues, cysteine and phenylalanine counted. Only the CDR3 region is kept as DNA, spanning 42 bases read in frame from base 1. V is pared back by 2 bases and J by 6 bases, with 11 bases lying between the germline termini.